Presented here are 21 T cell receptor beta chains from one specimen sequenced in a study of shared clonotypes between healthy human individuals. Naive CD8 cells comprised CD45RO-negative, CCR7-positively selected cells, excluding terminally differentiated effector memory CD45RA+ cells. TCRdb's table, derived via immunoSEQ multiplex PCR, lists solely in-frame clones and lacks some. This table has more than 2 million clones, 80% to 95% appearing once. Material for sequencing was naive CD8+ T cells from PBMCs. Every receptor here comes from a man between 18 and 29 years old in good health. Some clones in this sample may be carry-over from other donors' samples.

V is TRBV4-1 and J is TRBJ1-5; 7 nucleotides line up with TRBD1. The ends lost 4 bases at V and 7 bases at J; junction bases unmatched: 10. The CDR3 covers 15 residues. Germline assignment: CDR1 MGHRA and CDR2 YSYEKL. The CDR3 sequence: CASSLVSQGVQPQHF. The CDR3 DNA reads TGCGCCAGCAGCCTGGTCTCGCAGGGGGTCCAGCCCCAGCATTTT.

The chain combines TRBV10-2 with TRBJ2-2, with 12 bases identical to TRBD2. This CDR3 contains 18 residues. Trimming at V came to 0 bases and at J to 6 bases, leaving 8 bases not matched to a gene. CDR1 and CDR2 from the germline V gene are WSHSY and SAAADI. The CDR3 loop reads CASSESGLAGRGAGELFF. CDR3 sequence (DNA): TGCGCCAGCAGTGAGTCGGGACTAGCGGGCCGGGGGGCCGGGGAGCTGTTTTTT.

V and J are TRBV27 and TRBJ1-4, with TRBD1 as a possible D gene (5 bases). The CDR3 length is 16 residues. The V end lost 5 bases, the J end lost 0 bases, and 13 bases lay between the germline ends. Germline CDR1 reads MNHEY; CDR2 reads SMNVEV (reference sequence). CDR3 DNA sequence: TGTGCCAGCAGTCTGTGGGGGAGCGCAACTAATGAAAAACTGTTTTTT. This sequence encodes CASSLWGSATNEKLFF.

The CDR3 DNA is TGTGCCAGCAGCAGAAACCGGGACAGGGAGACCTACGAGCAGTACTTC. Protein product: CASSRNRDRETYEQYF. This rearrangement joins TRBV7-8 to TRBJ2-7; 9 bases match TRBD1. The CDR3 contains 16 residues. After removal of 5 bases from V and 2 bases from J, the junction contained 10 bases not matched to a gene. Germline assignment: CDR1 SGHVS and CDR2 FQNEAQ.

The chain links TRBV19 to TRBJ2-1; D not certain. V was shortened by 8 bases and J by 10 bases, with 6 bases between the two germline ends. Germline CDR1 LNHDA, CDR2 SQIVND (reference sequence). The CDR3 runs 9 residues. CDR3 nucleotides: TGTGCCAGTGGGGTCGAGCAGTTCTTC. Its translation: CASGVEQFF. The full variable domain, in which reference TRBV19 and TRBJ2-1 provide the parts outside the CDR3, is DGGITQSPKYLFRKEGQNVTLSCEQNLNHDAMYWYRQDPGQGLRLIYYSQIVNDFQKGDIAEGYSVSREKKESFPLTVTSAQKNPTAFYLCASGVEQFFGPGTRLTVL.

About this clone: The junction does not match germline at one end; this may be a read error. The rearrangement uses TRBV28 and TRBJ2-7; 7 nucleotides match TRBD2. The CDR3 length is 15 residues. Germline-derived CDR1 and CDR2 are MDHEN and SYDVKM. CDR3 coding DNA: TGTGCCAGCAGCTTATGGCGGGAGCTCACCTCCGAGCAGTACTTC. The encoded protein is CASSLWRELTSEQYF.

The CDR3 loop is CASTLLRRANYGYTF. The DNA of the CDR3 is TGTGCCAGCACCCTCCTCCGGAGAGCTAACTATGGCTACACCTTC. The chain is built from TRBV28 and TRBJ1-2; D is ambiguous. The V end lost 7 bases, the J end lost 0 bases, and 15 bases lay between the germline ends. The CDR3 runs to 15 residues. The germline gives CDR1 MDHEN, CDR2 SYDVKM.

V gene TRBV28 combines with J gene TRBJ2-7; weak D call: TRBD2 (5 bases). The CDR3 covers 12 residues. Trimming took off 8 bases at V and 6 bases at J, with 14 bases between the two ends. Germline CDR1 reads MDHEN; CDR2 reads SYDVKM. This chain's CDR3 is CASYTSRAEQYF. The CDR3 coding sequence is TGTGCCAGCTATACTAGTCGGGCCGAGCAGTACTTC.

The V call is TRBV13, the J call TRBJ1-5, with TRBD1 matching over 7 bases. V was clipped by 5 bases and J by 2 bases; unmatched bases: 6. CDR3 length: 15 residues. The germline V gene encodes CDR1 PRHDT and CDR2 FYEKMQ (reference sequence). CDR3 residues: CASSAGRGGNQPQHF. CDR3 DNA sequence: TGTGCCAGCAGCGCCGGCAGGGGGGGCAATCAGCCCCAGCATTTT. Full variable domain (outside the CDR3, taken from reference TRBV13 and TRBJ1-5): AAGVIQSPRHLIKEKRETATLKCYPIPRHDTVYWYQQGPGQDPQFLISFYEKMQSDKGSIPDRFSAQQFSDYHSELNMSSLELGDSALYFCASSAGRGGNQPQHFGDGTRLSIL.

The chain combines TRBV4-2 with TRBJ2-3, with unresolved D. V lost 0 bases, J lost 6 bases, and 1 base lay in between. CDR1 is LGHNA and CDR2 is YNFKEQ in the germline V gene. The CDR3 totals 11 residues. In nucleotides, the CDR3 is TGTGCCAGCAGCCAAGAGGATACGCAGTATTTT. It encodes CASSQEDTQYF.

The V gene is TRBV10-3, the J gene TRBJ1-5; D gene unclear. Germline assignment: CDR1 ENHRY and CDR2 SYGVKD. The CDR3 runs 14 residues. Trimming took off 6 bases at V and 5 bases at J, with 14 bases between the two ends. CDR3 residues: CAIRSSGGHQPQHF. In nucleotides, the CDR3 is TGTGCCATCAGATCCTCCGGCGGCCATCAGCCCCAGCATTTT.

The chain is built from TRBV28 and TRBJ2-2, with 11 bases matching TRBD1. The CDR3 spans 16 residues. J lost 4 bases, V lost 6 bases, and 7 bases had no gene match. Germline-derived CDR1 and CDR2 are MDHEN and SYDVKM. In DNA form, the CDR3 reads TGTGCCAGCAGGGAGGACAGGGGGCATGGCACCGGGGAGCTGTTTTTT. Its protein product is CASREDRGHGTGELFF.

The chain employs TRBV5-1 and TRBJ2-7, with D unclear. V was trimmed by 2 bases and J by 2 bases, leaving 11 bases between them. CDR3 length: 14 residues. Per germline, CDR1 SGHRS and CDR2 YFSETQ. The CDR3: CASSFDRPAYEQYF. CDR3 nucleotide sequence: TGCGCCAGCAGCTTCGACCGCCCGGCCTACGAGCAGTACTTC.

V and J are TRBV6-5 and TRBJ2-7; the match to TRBD1 covers 8 bases. V was pared by 0 bases and J by 5 bases, with 6 bases of the junction left unmatched. The CDR3 contains 15 residues. CDR1 and CDR2 from the germline V gene are MNHEY and SVGAGI. CDR3 nucleotides: TGTGCCAGCAGTTACTCAGGGCAGGGGGCCCACGAGCAGTACTTC. It is translated as CASSYSGQGAHEQYF.

Notes on this clone: The sample carries other DNA sequences with the same CDR3. This sequence joins TRBV6-5 and TRBJ1-1; D call uncertain. The CDR3 covers 14 residues. The germline CDR1 and CDR2 sequences are MNHEY and SVGAGI. V shed 0 bases and J shed 5 bases, with 10 bases lying between them. The CDR3, as DNA: TGTGCCAGCAGTTACTCGAGGGTGGGTACTGAAGCTTTCTTT. Translated: CASSYSRVGTEAFF.

The V gene is TRBV27, the J gene TRBJ2-7; 9 bases fit TRBD2. This CDR3 has 15 amino acids. Trimming removed 6 bases from V and 3 bases from J; junction bases left unmatched: 9. Germline V gives CDR1 MNHEY, CDR2 SMNVEV (reference sequence). CDR3 amino acids: CASSLRLAVVYEQYF. CDR3 DNA sequence: TGTGCCAGCAGCTTACGACTAGCGGTAGTCTACGAGCAGTACTTC.

The gene calls are TRBV7-9 and TRBJ2-7, with 10 nucleotides matching TRBD1. Germline V CDR1 and CDR2: SEHNR, FQNEAQ (reference sequence). V was clipped by 2 bases and J by 4 bases; unmatched bases: 8. CDR3 size: 16 residues. CDR3 residues: CASSLQYRTGGYEQYF. CDR3 sequence (DNA): TGTGCCAGCAGCTTACAATACAGGACAGGGGGATACGAGCAGTACTTC.

The chain joins TRBV6-6 to TRBJ1-1, with 7 bases identical to TRBD1. Germline lookup yields CDR1 MNHNY and CDR2 SVGAGI (reference sequence). V trimming: 2 bases; J trimming: 5 bases; junction bases outside the gene matches: 2. The CDR3 consists of 13 residues. CDR3 nucleotides: TGTGCCAGCAGTTACGACAGGGCGACTGAAGCTTTCTTT. This encodes CASSYDRATEAFF.

The chain uses TRBV10-3 and TRBJ1-2; a possible D gene is TRBD1 (6 bases). V lost 6 bases and J lost 5, with 19 bases in between. Germline V gene lookup returns CDR1 ENHRY and CDR2 SYGVKD. This CDR3 has 15 amino acids. The chain's CDR3 is CAIRRETGGKYGYTF. The CDR3 DNA sequence: TGTGCCATCAGGAGGGAAACCGGGGGCAAGTATGGCTACACCTTC.

The chain is built from TRBV1 and TRBJ1-2; the table calls TRBD1, which could not be checked here. TRBV1 is annotated as a pseudogene. The CDR3 contains 16 residues. The DNA for the CDR3 is TGCACCAGCAGGGGGACAGGATTAGCCTGTAACTATGGCTACACCTTC. It encodes CTSRGTGLACNYGYTF.

Notes on this clone: Additional DNA sequences in this sample encode the identical CDR3. This chain uses TRBV19 with TRBJ2-5; TRBD1 aligns across 9 bases. Germline V gene sequence: CDR1 LNHDA, CDR2 SQIVND (reference sequence). The length of the CDR3 is 14 residues. Germline trimming cut 3 bases from V and 3 bases from J; bases unmatched to any gene: 2. The CDR3 DNA follows: TGTGCCAGTAGTATCTGGGACAGGGAAGAGACCCAGTACTTC. It encodes CASSIWDREETQYF.